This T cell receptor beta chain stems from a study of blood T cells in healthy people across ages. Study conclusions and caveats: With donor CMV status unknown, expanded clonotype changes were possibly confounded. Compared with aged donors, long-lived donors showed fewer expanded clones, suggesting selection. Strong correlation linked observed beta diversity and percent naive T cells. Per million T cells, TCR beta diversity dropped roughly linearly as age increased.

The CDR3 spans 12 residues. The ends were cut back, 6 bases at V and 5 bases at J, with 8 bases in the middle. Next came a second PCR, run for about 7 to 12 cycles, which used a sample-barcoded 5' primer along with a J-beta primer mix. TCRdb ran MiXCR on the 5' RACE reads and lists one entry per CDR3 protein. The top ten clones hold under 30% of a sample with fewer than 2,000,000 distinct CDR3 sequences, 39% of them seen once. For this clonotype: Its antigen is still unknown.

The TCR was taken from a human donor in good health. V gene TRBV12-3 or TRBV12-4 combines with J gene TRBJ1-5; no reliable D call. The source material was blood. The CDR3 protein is CASSHVDQPQHF. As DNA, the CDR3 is TGTGCCAGCAGCCATGTTGATCAGCCCCAGCATTTT.